Sequencing of this TCR beta chain was carried out in a study of T cells after yellow fever vaccination. From germline, CDR1 is DFQATT and CDR2 SNEGSKA (reference sequence). The V gene lost 5 bases and the J gene lost 6 bases, with 7 bases spanning the gap. The CDR3 has 11 residues. Template switching by 5'RACE produced TCR cDNA, adding a universal primer site and UMIs. TCRdb ran MiXCR on the 5' RACE reads and lists one entry per CDR3 protein. The repertoire has hundreds of thousands of distinct CDR3 sequences, roughly 14% of them found once; the top ten carry around 15%. This clonotype was counted only a few times. Its target is not known. Overall study results and limits: Peaking faster, on day 5 versus 15, the secondary response was nonetheless weaker.

This specimen consisted of PBMCs, obtained on the day of the yellow fever booster vaccination. This clonotype was obtained from a man under 40 who received the YFV17D yellow fever vaccine. J is TRBJ1-4 and V is TRBV20-1; D gene uncertain. The CDR3 loop reads CSAARDEKLFF. In nucleotides, the CDR3 is TGCAGTGCTGCACGAGATGAAAAACTGTTTTTT.